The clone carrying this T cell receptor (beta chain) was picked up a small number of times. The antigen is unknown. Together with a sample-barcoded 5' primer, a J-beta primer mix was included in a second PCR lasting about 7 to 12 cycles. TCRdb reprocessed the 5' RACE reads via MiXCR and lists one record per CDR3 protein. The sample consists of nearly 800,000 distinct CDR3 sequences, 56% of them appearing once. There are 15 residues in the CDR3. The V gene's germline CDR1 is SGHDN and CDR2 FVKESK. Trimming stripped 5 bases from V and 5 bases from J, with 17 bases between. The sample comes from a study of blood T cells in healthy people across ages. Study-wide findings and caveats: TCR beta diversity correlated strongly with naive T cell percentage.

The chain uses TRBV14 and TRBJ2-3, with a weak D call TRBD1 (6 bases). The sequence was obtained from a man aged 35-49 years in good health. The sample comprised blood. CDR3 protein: CASSSGQGLRDTQYF. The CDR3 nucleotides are TGTGCCAGCAGCTCGGGGCAGGGGCTTAGAGATACGCAGTATTTT.